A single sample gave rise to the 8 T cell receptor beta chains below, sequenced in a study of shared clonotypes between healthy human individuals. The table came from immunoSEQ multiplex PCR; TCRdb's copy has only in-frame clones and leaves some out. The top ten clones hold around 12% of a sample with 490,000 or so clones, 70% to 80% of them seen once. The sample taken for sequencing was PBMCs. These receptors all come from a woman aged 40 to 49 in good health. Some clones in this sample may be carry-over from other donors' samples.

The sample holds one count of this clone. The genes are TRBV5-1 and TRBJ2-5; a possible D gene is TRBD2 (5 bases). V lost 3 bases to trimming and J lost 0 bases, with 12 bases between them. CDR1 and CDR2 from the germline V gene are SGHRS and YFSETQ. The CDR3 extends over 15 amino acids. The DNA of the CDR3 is TGCGCCAGCAGCTCCCGGGGTGGAGACCAAGAGACCCAGTACTTC. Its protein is CASSSRGGDQETQYF.

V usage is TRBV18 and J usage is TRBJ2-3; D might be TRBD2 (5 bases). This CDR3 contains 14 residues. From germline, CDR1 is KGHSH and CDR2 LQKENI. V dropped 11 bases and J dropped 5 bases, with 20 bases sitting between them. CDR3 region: CAARRQEGVDTQYF. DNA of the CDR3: TGTGCCGCACGGCGTCAAGAGGGTGTAGATACGCAGTATTTT.

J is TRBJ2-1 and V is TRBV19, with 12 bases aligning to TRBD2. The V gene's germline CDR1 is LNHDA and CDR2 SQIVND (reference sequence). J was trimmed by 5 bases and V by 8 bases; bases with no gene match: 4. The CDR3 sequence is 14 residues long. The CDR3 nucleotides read TGTGCCAGTCAGACTAGCGGGAGTCACAATGAGCAGTTCTTC. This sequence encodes CASQTSGSHNEQFF.

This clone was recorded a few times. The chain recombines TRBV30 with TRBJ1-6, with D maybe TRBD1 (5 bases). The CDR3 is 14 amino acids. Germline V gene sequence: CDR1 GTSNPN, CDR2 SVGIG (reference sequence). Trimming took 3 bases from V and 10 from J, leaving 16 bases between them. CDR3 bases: TGTGCCTGGAGCGGAACAGTACGGGGGTCACCCCTCCACTTT. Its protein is CAWSGTVRGSPLHF.

This chain's CDR3 is CASSLDGTSYNEQFF. DNA for the CDR3: TGTGCCAGCAGCCTCGACGGGACCTCCTACAATGAGCAGTTCTTC. This chain links TRBV7-3 with TRBJ2-1; D assignment may be TRBD1 or TRBD2 (5 bases each). Trimming removed 5 bases at V and 0 bases at J, with 11 bases between. The CDR3 has 15 amino acids. Germline lookup yields CDR1 SGHTA and CDR2 FQGTGA.

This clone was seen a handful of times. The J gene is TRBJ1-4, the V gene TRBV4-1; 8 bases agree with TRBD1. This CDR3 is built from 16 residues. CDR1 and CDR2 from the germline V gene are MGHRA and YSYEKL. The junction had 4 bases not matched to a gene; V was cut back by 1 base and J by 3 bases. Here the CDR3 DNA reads TGCGCCAGCAGCCAAGGTTACAGGGGGGCTAATGAAAAACTGTTTTTT. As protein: CASSQGYRGANEKLFF.

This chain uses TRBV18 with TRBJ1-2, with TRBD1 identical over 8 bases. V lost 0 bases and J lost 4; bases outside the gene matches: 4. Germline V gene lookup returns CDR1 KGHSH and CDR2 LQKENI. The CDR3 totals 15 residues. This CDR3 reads CASSPPTGGLYGYTF. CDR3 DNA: TGTGCCAGCTCACCACCAACAGGGGGGCTCTATGGCTACACCTTC.

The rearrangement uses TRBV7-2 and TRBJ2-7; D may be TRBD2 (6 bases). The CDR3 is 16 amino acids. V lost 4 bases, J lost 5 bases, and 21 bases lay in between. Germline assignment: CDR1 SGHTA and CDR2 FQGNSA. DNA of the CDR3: TGTGCCAGCAGCTCCTCAACGGGGACTCCTCGGAACGAGCAGTACTTC. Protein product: CASSSSTGTPRNEQYF.